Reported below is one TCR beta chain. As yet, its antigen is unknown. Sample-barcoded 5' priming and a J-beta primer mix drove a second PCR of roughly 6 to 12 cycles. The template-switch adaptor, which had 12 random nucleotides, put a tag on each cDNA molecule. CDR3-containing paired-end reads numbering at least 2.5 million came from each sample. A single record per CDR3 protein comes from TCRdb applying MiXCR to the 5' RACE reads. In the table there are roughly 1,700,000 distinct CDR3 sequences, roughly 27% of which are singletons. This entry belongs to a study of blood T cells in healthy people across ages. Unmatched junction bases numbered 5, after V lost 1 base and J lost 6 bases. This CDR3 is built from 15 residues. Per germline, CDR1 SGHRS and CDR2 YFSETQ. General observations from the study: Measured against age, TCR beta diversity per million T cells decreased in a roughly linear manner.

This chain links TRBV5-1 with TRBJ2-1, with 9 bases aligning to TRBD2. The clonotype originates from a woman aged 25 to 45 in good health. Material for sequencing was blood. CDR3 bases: TGCGCCAGCAGCTTGACTAGCGGGTATATCAATGAGCAGTTCTTC. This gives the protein CASSLTSGYINEQFF.